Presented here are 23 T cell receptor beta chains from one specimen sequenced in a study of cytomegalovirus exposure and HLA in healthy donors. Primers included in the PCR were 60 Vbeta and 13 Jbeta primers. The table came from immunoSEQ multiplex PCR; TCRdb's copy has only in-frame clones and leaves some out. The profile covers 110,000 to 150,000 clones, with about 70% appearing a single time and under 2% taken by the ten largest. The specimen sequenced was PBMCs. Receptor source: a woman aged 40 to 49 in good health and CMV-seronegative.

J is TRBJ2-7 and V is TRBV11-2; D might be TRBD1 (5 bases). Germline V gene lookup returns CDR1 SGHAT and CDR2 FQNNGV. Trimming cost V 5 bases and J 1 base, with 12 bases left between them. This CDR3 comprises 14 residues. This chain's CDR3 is CASSTGSRSYEQYF. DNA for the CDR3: TGTGCCAGCAGCACAGGTTCCCGGTCCTACGAGCAGTACTTC.

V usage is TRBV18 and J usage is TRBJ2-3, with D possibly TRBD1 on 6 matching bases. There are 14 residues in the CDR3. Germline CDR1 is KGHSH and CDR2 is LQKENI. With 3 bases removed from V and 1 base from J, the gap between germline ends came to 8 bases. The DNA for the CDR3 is TGTGCCAGCTCACCCCGGACAGGCACAGATACGCAGTATTTT. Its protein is CASSPRTGTDTQYF.

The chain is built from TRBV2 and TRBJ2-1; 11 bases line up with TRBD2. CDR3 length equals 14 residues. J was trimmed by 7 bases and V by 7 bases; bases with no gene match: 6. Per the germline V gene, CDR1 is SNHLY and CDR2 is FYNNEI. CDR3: CASNVAGGYNEQFF. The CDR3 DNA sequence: TGTGCCAGCAATGTAGCGGGAGGGTATAATGAGCAGTTCTTC. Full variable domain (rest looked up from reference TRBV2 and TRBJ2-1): EPEVTQTPSHQVTQMGQEVILRCVPISNHLYFYWYRQILGQKVEFLVSFYNNEISEKSEIFDDQFSVERPDGSNFTLKIRSTKLEDSAMYFCASNVAGGYNEQFFGPGTRLTVL.

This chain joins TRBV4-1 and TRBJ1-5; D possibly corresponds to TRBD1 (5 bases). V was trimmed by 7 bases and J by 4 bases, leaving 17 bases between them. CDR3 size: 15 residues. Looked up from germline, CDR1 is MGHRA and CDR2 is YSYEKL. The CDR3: CASTPTVNGNQPQHF. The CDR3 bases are TGCGCCAGCACCCCGACAGTGAACGGAAATCAGCCCCAGCATTTT.

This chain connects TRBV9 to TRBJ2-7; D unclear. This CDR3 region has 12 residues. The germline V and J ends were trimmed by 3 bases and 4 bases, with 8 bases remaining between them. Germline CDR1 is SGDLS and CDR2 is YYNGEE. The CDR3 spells CASSGVSYEQYF. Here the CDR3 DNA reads TGTGCCAGCAGCGGAGTGTCTTACGAGCAGTACTTC. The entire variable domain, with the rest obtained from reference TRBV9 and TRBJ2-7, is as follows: DSGVTQTPKHLITATGQRVTLRCSPRSGDLSVYWYQQSLDQGLQFLIQYYNGEERAKGNILERFSAQQFPDLHSELNLSSLELGDSALYFCASSGVSYEQYFGPGTRLTVT.

The CDR3 is CASSQGPGQWSNEQFF. DNA for the CDR3: TGTGCCAGCAGCCAAGGACCGGGACAGTGGAGCAATGAGCAGTTCTTC. V is TRBV14 and J is TRBJ2-1, with 7 bases matching TRBD1. With 1 base clipped from V and 6 bases from J, the junction kept 9 bases outside the gene matches. The CDR3 totals 16 residues. The germline CDR1 and CDR2 sequences are SGHDN and FVKESK. Based on the CDR3 plus reference TRBV14 and TRBJ2-1, the full variable domain is EAGVTQFPSHSVIEKGQTVTLRCDPISGHDNLYWYRRVMGKEIKFLLHFVKESKQDESGMPNNRFLAERTGGTYSTLKVQPAELEDSGVYFCASSQGPGQWSNEQFFGPGTRLTVL.

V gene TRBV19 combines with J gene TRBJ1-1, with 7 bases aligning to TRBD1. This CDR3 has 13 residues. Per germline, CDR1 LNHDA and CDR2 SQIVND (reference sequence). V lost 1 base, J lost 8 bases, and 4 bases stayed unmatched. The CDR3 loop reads CASSIAGGKEAFF. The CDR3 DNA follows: TGTGCCAGTAGTATAGCAGGGGGTAAAGAAGCTTTCTTT.

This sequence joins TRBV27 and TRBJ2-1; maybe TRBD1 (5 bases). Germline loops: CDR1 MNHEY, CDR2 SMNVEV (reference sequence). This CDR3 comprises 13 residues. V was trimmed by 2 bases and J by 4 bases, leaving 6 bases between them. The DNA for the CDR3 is TGTGCCAGCAGTTTACAGGGTTACAATGAGCAGTTCTTC. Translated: CASSLQGYNEQFF.

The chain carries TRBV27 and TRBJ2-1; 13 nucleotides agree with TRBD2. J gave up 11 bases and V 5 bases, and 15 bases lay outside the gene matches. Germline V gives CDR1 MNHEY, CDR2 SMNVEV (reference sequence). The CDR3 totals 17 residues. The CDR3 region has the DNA TGTGCCAGCAGTCCAAACCCTAGGACTAGCGGGGGAGGTAAGCAGTTCTTC. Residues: CASSPNPRTSGGGKQFF.

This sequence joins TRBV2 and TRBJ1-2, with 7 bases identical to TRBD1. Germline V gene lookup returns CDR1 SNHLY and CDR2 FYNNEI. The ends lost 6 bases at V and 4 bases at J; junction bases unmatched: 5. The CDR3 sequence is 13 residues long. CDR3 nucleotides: TGTGCCAGCAGCCCGGGACAGCGCTATGGCTACACCTTC. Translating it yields CASSPGQRYGYTF.

CDR3 coding DNA: TGTGCCAGCAGCGCGGGACTAGCGGGAGCCGGGGAGCTGTTTTTT. The encoded protein is CASSAGLAGAGELFF. The chain carries TRBV7-9 and TRBJ2-2, with 14 positions matching TRBD2. The CDR3 contains 15 residues. Germline CDR1 is SEHNR and CDR2 is FQNEAQ (reference sequence). After removal of 5 bases from V and 6 bases from J, the junction contained 2 bases not matched to a gene.

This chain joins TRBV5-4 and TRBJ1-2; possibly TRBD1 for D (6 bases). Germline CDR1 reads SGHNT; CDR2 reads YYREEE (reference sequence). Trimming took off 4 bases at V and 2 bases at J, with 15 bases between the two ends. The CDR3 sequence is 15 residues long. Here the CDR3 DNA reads TGTGCCAGCAGCCCCCCCAGGGGAGGGAACTATGGCTACACCTTC. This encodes CASSPPRGGNYGYTF. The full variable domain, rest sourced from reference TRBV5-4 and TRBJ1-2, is ETGVTQSPTHLIKTRGQQVTLRCSSQSGHNTVSWYQQALGQGPQFIFQYYREEENGRGNFPPRFSGLQFPNYSSELNVNALELDDSALYLCASSPPRGGNYGYTFGSGTRLTVV.

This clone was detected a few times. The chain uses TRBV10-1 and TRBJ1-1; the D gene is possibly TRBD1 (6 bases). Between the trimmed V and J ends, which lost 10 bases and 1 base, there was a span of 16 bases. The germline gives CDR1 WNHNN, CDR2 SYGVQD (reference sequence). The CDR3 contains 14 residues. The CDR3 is CATSSGRGNTEAFF. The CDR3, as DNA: TGCGCCACCTCATCGGGCAGGGGGAACACTGAAGCTTTCTTT.

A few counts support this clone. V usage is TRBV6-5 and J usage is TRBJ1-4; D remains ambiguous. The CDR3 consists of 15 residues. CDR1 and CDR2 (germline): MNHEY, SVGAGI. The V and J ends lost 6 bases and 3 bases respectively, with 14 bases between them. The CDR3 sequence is CASSPRAYSNEKLFF. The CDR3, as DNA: TGTGCCAGCAGCCCCCGCGCCTACTCTAATGAAAAACTGTTTTTT.

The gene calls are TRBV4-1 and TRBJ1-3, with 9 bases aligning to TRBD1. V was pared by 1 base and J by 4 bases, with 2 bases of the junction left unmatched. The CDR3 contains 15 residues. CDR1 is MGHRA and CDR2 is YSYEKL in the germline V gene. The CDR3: CASSQGGQGGNTIYF. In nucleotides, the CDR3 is TGCGCCAGCAGCCAAGGCGGACAGGGGGGAAACACCATATATTTT.

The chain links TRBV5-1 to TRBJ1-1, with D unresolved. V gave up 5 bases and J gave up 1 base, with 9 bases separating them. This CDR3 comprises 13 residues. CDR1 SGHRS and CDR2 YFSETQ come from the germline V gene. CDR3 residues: CASSPQENTEAFF. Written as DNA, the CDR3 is TGCGCCAGCAGTCCGCAGGAGAACACTGAAGCTTTCTTT.

The CDR3 DNA follows: TGTGCCAGCAGTGAAACAGGGGGCTCTGGAAACACCATATATTTT. It yields the protein CASSETGGSGNTIYF. The chain uses TRBV6-4 and TRBJ1-3; 8 bases are a match to TRBD1. After removal of 3 bases from V and 0 bases from J, the junction contained 1 base not matched to a gene. CDR3 length equals 15 residues. Germline loops: CDR1 MRHNA, CDR2 SNTAGT.

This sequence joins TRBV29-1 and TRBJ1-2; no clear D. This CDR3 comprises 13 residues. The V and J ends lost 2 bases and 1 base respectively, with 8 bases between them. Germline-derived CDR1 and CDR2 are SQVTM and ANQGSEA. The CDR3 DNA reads TGCAGCGTTGAATCCGGGTTTAACTATGGCTACACCTTC. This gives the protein CSVESGFNYGYTF.

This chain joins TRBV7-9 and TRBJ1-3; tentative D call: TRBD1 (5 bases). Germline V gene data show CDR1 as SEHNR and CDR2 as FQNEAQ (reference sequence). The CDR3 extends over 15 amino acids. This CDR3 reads CARGGGRLSGNTIYF. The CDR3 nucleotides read TGTGCTCGGGGGGGAGGACGCCTCTCTGGAAACACCATATATTTT.

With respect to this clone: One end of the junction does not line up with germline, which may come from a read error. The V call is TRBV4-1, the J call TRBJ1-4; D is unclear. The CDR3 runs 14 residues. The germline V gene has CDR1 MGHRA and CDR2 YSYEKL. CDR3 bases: TGCGCCAGCAGCCCTCTGCGTAATAATGAAAAACTGTCTTTT. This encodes CASSPLRNNEKLSF.

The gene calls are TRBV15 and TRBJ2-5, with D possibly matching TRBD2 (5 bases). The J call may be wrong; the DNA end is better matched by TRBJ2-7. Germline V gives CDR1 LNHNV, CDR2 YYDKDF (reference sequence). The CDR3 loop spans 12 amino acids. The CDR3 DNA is TGTGCCACGGGAGAACTAGTTAGCGAGCAGTACTTC. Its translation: CATGELVSEQYF.

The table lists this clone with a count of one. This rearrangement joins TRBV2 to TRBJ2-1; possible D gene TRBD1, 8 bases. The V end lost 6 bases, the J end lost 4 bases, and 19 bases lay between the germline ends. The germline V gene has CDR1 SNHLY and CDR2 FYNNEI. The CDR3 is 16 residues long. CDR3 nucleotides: TGTGCCAGCAGGACCCAGCGGGACAGGATTTACAATGAGCAGTTCTTC. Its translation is CASRTQRDRIYNEQFF.

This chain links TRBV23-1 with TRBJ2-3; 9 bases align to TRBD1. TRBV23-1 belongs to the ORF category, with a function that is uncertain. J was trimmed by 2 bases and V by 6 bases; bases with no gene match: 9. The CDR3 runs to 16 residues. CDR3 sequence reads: CASRPDRGMSTDTQYF. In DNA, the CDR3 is TGCGCCAGCAGACCAGACAGGGGGATGTCCACAGATACGCAGTATTTT.